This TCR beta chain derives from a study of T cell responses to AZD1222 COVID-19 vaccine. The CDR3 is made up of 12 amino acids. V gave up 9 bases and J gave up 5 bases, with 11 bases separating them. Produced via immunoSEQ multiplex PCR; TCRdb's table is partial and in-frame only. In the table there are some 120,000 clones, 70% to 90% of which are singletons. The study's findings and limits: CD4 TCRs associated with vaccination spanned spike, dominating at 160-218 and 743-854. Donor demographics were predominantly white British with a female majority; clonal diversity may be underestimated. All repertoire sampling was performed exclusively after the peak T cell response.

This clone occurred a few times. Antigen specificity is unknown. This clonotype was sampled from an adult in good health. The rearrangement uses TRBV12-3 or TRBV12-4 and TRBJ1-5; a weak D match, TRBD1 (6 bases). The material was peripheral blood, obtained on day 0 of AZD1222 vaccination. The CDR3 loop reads CASKRGDQPQHF. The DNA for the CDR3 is TGTGCCAGTAAAAGGGGGGATCAGCCCCAGCATTTT.